The 19 T cell receptor beta chains below were found in one sample sequenced in a study of cytomegalovirus exposure and HLA in healthy donors (dated by TCRdb to between 2016 and 2019). Libraries were prepared through the immunoSEQ multiplex PCR assay. A mixture of 60 forward primers for TCR Vbeta segments and 13 reverse primers for TCR Jbeta segments was used in the multiplex PCR. This immuneACCESS table, as held by TCRdb, lists in-frame sequences with V and J called but not all clones. Of the missing ones, under half trace to an unresolved V gene in checked studies; the others have no known cause. Counted in this sample were approximately 180,000 clones; approximately 79% of them appeared once. The top ten clonotypes cover 6.3% of the sample. Sample: PBMCs. The receptors originated from a man aged 40-49 years in good health and CMV-seropositive.

This clone was seen once. The chain uses TRBV2 and TRBJ2-3, with 9 bases fitting TRBD2. The CDR3 runs 14 residues. CDR1 is SNHLY, CDR2 FYNNEI, per germline. V was pared by 6 bases and J by 6 bases, with 7 bases of the junction left unmatched. This CDR3 is CASRREGPSDTQYF. The CDR3 nucleotides are TGTGCCAGCAGGCGGGAGGGCCCCTCCGATACGCAGTATTTT.

The count of this clone is one. The rearrangement links TRBV28 to TRBJ1-1; possible D gene TRBD1, 5 bases. Trimming removed 2 bases at V and 0 bases at J, with 13 bases between. In germline, CDR1 is MDHEN, CDR2 SYDVKM. CDR3 length equals 16 residues. The chain's CDR3 is CASSLSEGAVNTEAFF. The CDR3 DNA sequence: TGTGCCAGCAGTTTAAGTGAAGGGGCGGTGAACACTGAAGCTTTCTTT.

The chain joins TRBV7-8 to TRBJ2-3, with 7 nucleotides matching TRBD1. This CDR3 is 14 amino acids long. Germline-derived CDR1 and CDR2 are SGHVS and FQNEAQ. V lost 4 bases and J lost 8; bases outside the gene matches: 9. In DNA form, the CDR3 reads TGTGCCAGCAGCTCGCGTCGTGCAGGGGGTACGCAGTATTTT. This encodes CASSSRRAGGTQYF.

V is TRBV9 and J is TRBJ2-1, with 9 bases that match TRBD1. Losses at the gene ends were 0 bases for V and 8 bases for J; bases not matched to a gene: 12. The CDR3 spans 17 residues. Germline values: CDR1 SGDLS, CDR2 YYNGEE. The CDR3 protein is CASSVAVGGQGNDEQFF. CDR3 coding DNA: TGTGCCAGCAGCGTAGCTGTAGGGGGACAGGGTAACGATGAGCAGTTCTTC.

This rearrangement joins TRBV7-8 to TRBJ2-1; tentative D call: TRBD2 (6 bases). Germline CDR1 reads SGHVS; CDR2 reads FQNEAQ. Trimming stripped 6 bases from V and 3 bases from J, with 15 bases between. The CDR3 spans 15 residues. CDR3: CASRTPTGLYNEQFF. The CDR3 DNA reads as TGTGCCAGCAGGACGCCGACGGGACTCTACAATGAGCAGTTCTTC.

V gene TRBV6-1 combines with J gene TRBJ2-7; 8 bases match TRBD1. CDR1 and CDR2 (germline): MNHNS, SASEGT. V was clipped by 6 bases and J by 0 bases; unmatched bases: 7. This CDR3 is built from 15 residues. CDR3 amino acids: CASRPGQASSYEQYF. CDR3 bases: TGTGCCAGCAGACCGGGACAGGCGAGCTCCTACGAGCAGTACTTC.

This sequence joins TRBV9 and TRBJ1-1, with D hard to call. Germline-derived CDR1 and CDR2 are SGDLS and YYNGEE. V was shortened by 0 bases and J by 3 bases, with 12 bases between the two germline ends. The CDR3 contains 15 residues. The CDR3 protein is CASSVASGSYTEAFF. DNA for the CDR3: TGTGCCAGCAGCGTAGCTTCGGGAAGTTACACTGAAGCTTTCTTT. Variable domain in full (rest from reference TRBV9 and TRBJ1-1): DSGVTQTPKHLITATGQRVTLRCSPRSGDLSVYWYQQSLDQGLQFLIQYYNGEERAKGNILERFSAQQFPDLHSELNLSSLELGDSALYFCASSVASGSYTEAFFGQGTRLTVV.

This clone was recorded only once. V gene TRBV10-3 combines with J gene TRBJ1-1; D remains unclear. This CDR3 has 13 amino acids. The germline gives CDR1 ENHRY, CDR2 SYGVKD. The ends were cut back, 0 bases at V and 9 bases at J, with 11 bases in the middle. The CDR3 coding sequence is TGTGCCATCAGTGAGTCTGTGGTTACTCAAGCTTTCTTT. Translated, it gives CAISESVVTQAFF.

Of note for this clone: Other nucleotide sequences from this sample produce the same CDR3. The chain recombines TRBV25-1 with TRBJ1-1; D gene ambiguous. The CDR3 runs to 14 residues. Germline values: CDR1 MGHDK, CDR2 SYGVNS. The V gene lost 3 bases and the J gene lost 5 bases, with 13 bases spanning the gap. CDR3 loop: CASSDPRGRTEAFF. The CDR3, as DNA: TGTGCCAGCAGTGACCCCAGAGGAAGGACTGAAGCTTTCTTT. Looking up the rest from reference TRBV25-1 and TRBJ1-1 gives the full variable domain: EADIYQTPRYLVIGTGKKITLECSQTMGHDKMYWYQQDPGMELHLIHYSYGVNSTEKGDLSSESTVSRIRTEHFPLTLESARPSHTSQYLCASSDPRGRTEAFFGQGTRLTVV.

This clone was recorded a few times. The chain uses TRBV7-9 and TRBJ2-7; 7 nucleotides match TRBD2. This CDR3 has 17 residues. J lost 3 bases, V lost 0 bases, and 11 bases had no gene match. Germline V gives CDR1 SEHNR, CDR2 FQNEAQ (reference sequence). DNA for the CDR3: TGTGCCAGCAGCTTAGCATTAGGGGAGGGTCGAGACTACGAGCAGTACTTC. Translation: CASSLALGEGRDYEQYF.

V gene TRBV5-5 combines with J gene TRBJ1-5; D is possibly TRBD1 (5 bases). Germline CDR1 is SGHKS and CDR2 is YYEKEE (reference sequence). Trimming removed 3 bases from V and 0 bases from J, with 7 bases in between. This CDR3 has 14 residues. As DNA, the CDR3 is TGTGCCAGCAGCTGGGGGGATAGCAATCAGCCCCAGCATTTT. Residues: CASSWGDSNQPQHF.

V is TRBV5-1 and J is TRBJ2-1; possible D gene TRBD1, 5 bases. The CDR3 spans 14 residues. Trimming pared 0 bases from V and 7 bases from J, leaving 11 bases between. Per the germline V gene, CDR1 is SGHRS and CDR2 is YFSETQ. The CDR3: CASSLGGLGNEQFF. The DNA of the CDR3 is TGCGCCAGCAGCTTGGGGGGCTTGGGAAATGAGCAGTTCTTC.

The CDR3 DNA reads as TGCGCCAGCAGGGGGGGGGCTTACAATGAGCAGTTCTTC. It encodes CASRGGAYNEQFF. The V call is TRBV5-1, the J call TRBJ2-1; D perhaps matches TRBD2 (7 bases). Germline V gene data show CDR1 as SGHRS and CDR2 as YFSETQ. The germline V and J ends were trimmed by 5 bases and 4 bases, with 10 bases remaining between them. CDR3 length: 13 amino acids.

This chain connects TRBV28 to TRBJ1-2; D possibly corresponds to TRBD1 (6 bases). V lost 3 bases and J lost 5, with 13 bases in between. The CDR3 length is 14 residues. Germline V CDR1 and CDR2: MDHEN, SYDVKM. In nucleotides, the CDR3 is TGTGCCAGCAGTTTTGGGGACAAAGGTTATGGCTACACCTTC. Its protein is CASSFGDKGYGYTF.

The rearrangement joins TRBV2 to TRBJ1-4; the match to TRBD1 covers 8 bases. The ends lost 5 bases at V and 14 bases at J; junction bases unmatched: 10. The CDR3 is 13 residues long. Germline values: CDR1 SNHLY, CDR2 FYNNEI. Here the CDR3 reads CASSFTGGGGLFF. CDR3 nucleotides: TGTGCCAGCAGTTTTACAGGGGGAGGTGGGCTGTTTTTT.

This clone was recorded only once. The chain uses TRBV6-6 and TRBJ1-2, with 8 bases identical to TRBD1. Trimming took 7 bases from V and 6 from J; bases not matched to a gene: 16. The germline V gene has CDR1 MNHNY and CDR2 SVGAGI (reference sequence). There are 16 residues in the CDR3. CDR3 residues: CASISLGQGASDGYTF. The CDR3, as DNA: TGTGCCAGCATTTCTCTCGGACAGGGCGCGAGTGATGGCTACACCTTC.

The genes are TRBV9 and TRBJ1-1, with a possible D match to TRBD1 (6 bases). Germline-derived CDR1 and CDR2 are SGDLS and YYNGEE. The ends were cut back, 5 bases at V and 4 bases at J, with 18 bases in the middle. CDR3 length equals 15 residues. This CDR3 reads CASRPRGGRSTEAFF. The DNA of the CDR3 is TGTGCCAGCAGGCCCCGGGGGGGGCGTTCCACTGAAGCTTTCTTT.

As DNA, the CDR3 is TGTGCCAGCAGGTCGATGGGGGGGGGCAACTATGGCTACACCTTC. Translation gives CASRSMGGGNYGYTF. The gene calls are TRBV2 and TRBJ1-2; D is possibly TRBD1 (6 bases). The germline gives CDR1 SNHLY, CDR2 FYNNEI. V lost 6 bases and J lost 2, with 16 bases in between. CDR3 size: 15 residues.

V usage is TRBV28 and J usage is TRBJ2-3; TRBD2 is a possible D gene (6 bases). Germline V gene data show CDR1 as MDHEN and CDR2 as SYDVKM. V gave up 5 bases and J gave up 7 bases, with 13 bases separating them. The CDR3 spans 13 residues. Here the CDR3 reads CASSITSTHTQYF. For the CDR3, the DNA is TGTGCCAGCAGTATAACTAGCACTCATACGCAGTATTTT.